A selection of T cell receptor beta chains follows, all from one sample in a study of beta chain features in type 1 diabetes. TCRdb keeps only in-frame clones here, not all; method: immunoSEQ multiplex PCR. Among fewer than 25,000 clones listed, about 53% were seen once. The sequencing sample was made of stem cell memory CD4+ T cells from blood. The receptors were sampled from a man younger than 30 in good health. CDR3s include the opening cysteine and the closing phenylalanine or tryptophan. A D gene is named only where the DNA matches it firmly. Where a row states a size, it is once, few, many or the class of an expanded clone; other rows omit it.

clone size	V gene	D gene	J gene	CDR3 protein	CDR3 DNA
NA	TRBV29-1	TRBD2	TRBJ2-1	CSVFAGGNEQFF	TGCAGCGTTTTTGCGGGAGGGAATGAGCAGTTCTTC
once	TRBV12-5	TRBD1	TRBJ1-1	CASGGEDRPETEAFF	TGTGCTAGTGGAGGAGAGGACAGGCCGGAGACTGAAGCTTTCTTT
few	TRBV7-3	NA	TRBJ2-1	CASSLQGGGYNEQFF	TGTGCCAGCAGCTTACAGGGCGGTGGGTACAATGAGCAGTTCTTC
NA	TRBV7-2	NA	TRBJ2-7	CASSLVRGGEQYF	TGTGCCAGCAGCCTCGTGAGAGGGGGCGAGCAGTACTTC
NA	TRBV7-2	TRBD1	TRBJ1-2	CASSLAPGQGSYGYTF	TGTGCCAGCAGCTTAGCTCCGGGACAGGGTTCTTATGGCTACACCTTC
NA	TRBV5-6	TRBD1	TRBJ2-7	CASGPWTGSYEQYF	TGTGCCAGCGGCCCATGGACAGGTTCCTACGAGCAGTACTTC
few	TRBV4-1	NA	TRBJ2-6	CASSQERGLDSGANVLTF	TGCGCCAGCAGCCAAGAACGAGGCTTGGACTCTGGGGCCAACGTCCTGACTTTC
NA	TRBV28	NA	TRBJ1-1	CASSSIPSMNTEAFF	TGTGCCAGCAGCTCAATCCCGAGTATGAACACTGAAGCTTTCTTT
NA	TRBV7-2	NA	TRBJ2-2	CASSLARRGGAGELFF	TGTGCCAGCAGCTTAGCGCGGAGGGGGGGGGCCGGGGAGCTGTTTTTT
medium-sized	TRBV18	NA	TRBJ2-3	CASSQASTDTQYF	TGTGCCAGCTCACAAGCTAGCACAGATACGCAGTATTTT
NA	TRBV6-6	NA	TRBJ2-7	CASSYSTGSEQYF	TGTGCCAGCAGTTACTCAACGGGAAGCGAGCAGTACTTC
once	TRBV7-2	TRBD1	TRBJ1-1	CASSFYRGQVAFF	TGTGCCAGCAGCTTTTACAGGGGGCAAGTTGCTTTCTTT
few	TRBV7-9	TRBD1	TRBJ2-1	CASSFRGRWYEQFF	TGTGCCAGCAGCTTCAGGGGGCGATGGTATGAGCAGTTCTTC
NA	TRBV4-1	NA	TRBJ2-7	CASSPQRAAGLYEQYF	TGCGCCAGCAGCCCCCAGCGGGCAGCAGGACTCTACGAGCAGTACTTC
NA	TRBV19	NA	TRBJ2-7	CASSMFPDTSYEQYF	TGTGCCAGTAGTATGTTCCCGGACACTTCCTACGAGCAGTACTTC
NA	TRBV6-5	TRBD1	TRBJ1-1	CASSRPTGDTEAFF	TGTGCCAGCAGTCGGCCTACAGGGGACACTGAAGCTTTCTTT
NA	TRBV5-1	TRBD1	TRBJ2-3	CASSRGTGVDTQYF	TGCGCCAGCAGCCGTGGAACAGGGGTTGATACGCAGTATTTT
NA	TRBV7-2	TRBD1	TRBJ1-5	CASSHTRTGVRVDQPQHF	TGTGCCAGCAGCCACACCCGGACAGGGGTGAGGGTGGATCAGCCCCAGCATTTT
NA	TRBV28	NA	TRBJ2-7	CASSLRYEQYF	TGTGCCAGCAGTTTACGGTACGAGCAGTACTTC
NA	TRBV7-2	NA	TRBJ2-7	CASSLAFGTAYEQYF	TGTGCCAGCAGCTTAGCGTTCGGCACAGCCTACGAGCAGTACTTC
NA	TRBV6-5	NA	TRBJ1-5	CASGLQGLTQPQHF	TGTGCCAGCGGCTTGCAGGGCCTTACTCAGCCCCAGCATTTT
NA	TRBV6-6	NA	TRBJ1-3	CASSYPDRLSGNTIYF	TGTGCCAGCAGTTACCCTGACAGGCTCTCTGGAAACACCATATATTTT
NA	TRBV7-2	TRBD2	TRBJ2-7	CASSPSGASSYEQYF	TGTGCCAGCAGCCCGAGCGGGGCGAGCTCCTACGAGCAGTACTTC
NA	TRBV19	TRBD2	TRBJ2-6	CASSMSGESGANVLTF	TGTGCCAGTAGTATGAGCGGGGAGTCTGGGGCCAACGTCCTGACTTTC
NA	TRBV5-1	NA	TRBJ1-1	CASSFPGEAEAFF	TGCGCCAGCAGCTTTCCGGGGGAGGCTGAAGCTTTCTTT
few	TRBV19	TRBD2	TRBJ2-1	CASSIGLAGFSYNEQFF	TGTGCCAGTAGTATAGGACTAGCGGGGTTTTCCTACAATGAGCAGTTCTTC
few	TRBV5-1	NA	TRBJ2-5	CASSLAAQAGETQYF	TGCGCCAGCAGCTTGGCGGCCCAGGCGGGGGAGACCCAGTACTTC
NA	TRBV27	TRBD1	TRBJ1-4	CASSPRTGRWGEKLFF	TGTGCCAGCAGTCCCCGGACAGGTCGGTGGGGTGAAAAACTGTTTTTT
once	TRBV7-2	TRBD2	TRBJ2-2	CASSRNPGLGNTGELFF	TGTGCCAGCAGCCGAAACCCGGGACTAGGTAACACCGGGGAGCTGTTTTTT
NA	TRBV5-4	TRBD1	TRBJ2-1	CASSWGGQGNEQFF	TGTGCCAGCAGCTGGGGGGGACAGGGGAATGAGCAGTTCTTC
NA	TRBV10-3	TRBD1	TRBJ2-5	CAISGQGRQETQYF	TGTGCCATCAGTGGACAGGGCCGACAAGAGACCCAGTACTTC
few	TRBV5-6	NA	TRBJ1-4	CASSLGQLNEKLFF	TGTGCCAGCAGCTTGGGACAGCTAAATGAAAAACTGTTTTTT
NA	TRBV5-1	TRBD1	TRBJ2-5	CASAQGGGETQYF	TGCGCCAGCGCCCAAGGGGGCGGGGAGACCCAGTACTTC
few	TRBV18	TRBD2	TRBJ2-2	CASSPPAGDGTGELFF	TGTGCCAGCTCACCTCCAGCGGGAGACGGCACCGGGGAGCTGTTTTTT
NA	TRBV6-5	TRBD1	TRBJ2-7	CASTGTVNSRQYF	TGTGCCAGCACCGGGACAGTCAACTCAAGGCAGTACTTC
NA	TRBV23-1	NA	TRBJ2-5	CASTHRTQETQYF	TGCGCCAGCACCCACAGAACCCAAGAGACCCAGTACTTC
once	TRBV5-1	NA	TRBJ2-5	CASSFNRGTLETQYF	TGCGCCAGCAGCTTTAATCGGGGGACTTTGGAGACCCAGTACTTC
NA	TRBV7-8	TRBD1	TRBJ2-2	CASSVRSQGARTGELFF	TGTGCCAGCAGCGTAAGATCGCAGGGGGCGAGAACCGGGGAGCTGTTTTTT
NA	TRBV6-5	NA	TRBJ2-2	CASSYEGIGELFF	TGTGCCAGCAGTTACGAGGGAATCGGGGAGCTGTTTTTT
NA	TRBV5-1	NA	TRBJ1-2	CASSRDEEGYTF	TGCGCCAGCAGCCGCGACGAGGAGGGCTACACCTTC
NA	TRBV5-1	NA	TRBJ2-5	CASSAWPGQGRETQYF	TGCGCCAGCAGCGCCTGGCCAGGGCAGGGGCGCGAGACCCAGTACTTC
NA	TRBV9	NA	TRBJ1-4	CASSPRTDQGKLFF	TGTGCCAGCAGCCCACGGACGGATCAGGGAAAACTGTTTTTT
NA	TRBV5-1	NA	TRBJ1-2	CASSSVTDPYRSYGYTF	TGCGCCAGCAGCTCCGTGACCGACCCGTACAGAAGCTATGGCTACACCTTC
NA	TRBV7-2	TRBD1	TRBJ2-7	CASSSDRVHEQYF	TGTGCCAGCAGTTCCGACAGGGTCCACGAGCAGTACTTC
once	TRBV28	NA	TRBJ2-5	CASSFLAGGVGTQYF	TGTGCCAGCAGTTTCTTGGCGGGTGGGGTGGGGACCCAGTACTTC